Below are 26 T cell receptor beta chains sequenced from a single sample in a study of OX40 agonist ivuxolimab in advanced cancers. The protocol used for the library was the immunoSEQ multiplex PCR assay. TCRdb carries this immuneACCESS record with in-frame sequences only. Its versions omit some clonotypes, under half of them owing to an unresolved V gene in the studies checked, with the rest unexplained. The sample table holds 70,000 or so clones, of which roughly nine tenths were seen once. The ten largest make up 7.6% of the sample. The sequencing used CD4+ or CD8+ T cells sorted from blood, collected in a trial of the OX40 agonist ivuxolimab. The receptors here all came from an adult with an advanced solid tumor such as melanoma, head and neck, liver or kidney cancer.

The gene calls are TRBV6-4 and TRBJ1-6, with no clear D. The V end was cut by 4 bases, the J end by 7 bases, with 8 bases between. The length of the CDR3 is 13 residues. The germline V gene has CDR1 MRHNA and CDR2 SNTAGT. CDR3 amino acids: CASSANRNSPLHF. In DNA, the CDR3 is TGTGCCAGCAGTGCGAACAGAAATTCACCCCTCCACTTT.

The V and J genes are TRBV27 and TRBJ1-5, with a tentative D call TRBD1 (6 bases). CDR1 is MNHEY and CDR2 is SMNVEV in the germline V gene (reference sequence). The CDR3 totals 15 residues. V was shortened by 2 bases and J by 2 bases, with 10 bases between the two germline ends. CDR3 sequence: CASSLGGAGNQPQHF. In DNA form, the CDR3 reads TGTGCCAGCAGTTTAGGGGGGGCCGGCAATCAGCCCCAGCATTTT.

The J gene is TRBJ2-7, the V gene TRBV4-1, with TRBD1 matching over 9 bases. This CDR3 has 16 residues. Unmatched junction bases numbered 11, after V lost 2 bases and J lost 6 bases. Germline values: CDR1 MGHRA, CDR2 YSYEKL. The DNA of the CDR3 is TGCGCCAGCAGCCAAAAGGCCACAGGGGGCGCGTTCGAGCAGTACTTC. Protein product: CASSQKATGGAFEQYF.

J is TRBJ1-2 and V is TRBV6-5; no firm D call. Germline-derived CDR1 and CDR2 are MNHEY and SVGAGI. The CDR3 consists of 12 residues. V was trimmed by 6 bases and J by 7 bases, leaving 12 bases between them. The CDR3 bases are TGTGCCAGCAGCCTCCCCGGGAGTGGCTACACCTTC. This gives the protein CASSLPGSGYTF.

This chain uses TRBV9 with TRBJ1-1; D is perhaps TRBD1 (5 bases). The germline V gene has CDR1 SGDLS and CDR2 YYNGEE. The CDR3 runs to 15 residues. V lost 3 bases and J 1 base, leaving 13 bases between the germline ends. The CDR3 DNA follows: TGTGCCAGCAGCGCCCGAGACAGCGGGAACACTGAAGCTTTCTTT. The encoded protein is CASSARDSGNTEAFF.

This clone was seen once. The V call is TRBV5-6, the J call TRBJ2-5; perhaps TRBD2 as D (5 bases). The ends were cut back, 0 bases at V and 1 base at J, with 7 bases in the middle. Germline loops: CDR1 SGHDT, CDR2 YYEEEE. The CDR3 is made up of 14 amino acids. DNA of the CDR3: TGTGCCAGCAGCTTGGGAGGGCTCCAAGAGACCCAGTACTTC. It codes for CASSLGGLQETQYF.

The chain uses TRBV27 and TRBJ1-2; no clear D gene. V was pared by 5 bases and J by 3 bases, with 16 bases between. The CDR3 is 15 residues long. The germline V gene has CDR1 MNHEY and CDR2 SMNVEV (reference sequence). The CDR3 DNA follows: TGTGCCAGCAGTCTAGCACCGGACGGATACTATGGCTACACCTTC. As protein: CASSLAPDGYYGYTF.

The gene calls are TRBV2 and TRBJ1-1; D possibly corresponds to TRBD1 (5 bases). Between the trimmed V and J ends, which lost 7 bases and 3 bases, there was a span of 18 bases. CDR1 is SNHLY, CDR2 FYNNEI, per germline. The CDR3 covers 15 residues. CDR3 protein: CASTPWGGEDTEAFF. Here the CDR3 DNA reads TGTGCCAGCACCCCCTGGGGGGGTGAGGACACTGAAGCTTTCTTT.

The chain has TRBV7-9 and TRBJ1-2, with TRBD1 identical over 7 bases. Germline V gene data show CDR1 as SEHNR and CDR2 as FQNEAQ (reference sequence). The CDR3 runs 15 residues. Trimming removed 4 bases from V and 5 bases from J; junction bases left unmatched: 10. CDR3 nucleotide sequence: TGTGCCAGCAGCTCTGGTGGGACAGTTCTTTATGGCTACACCTTC. This sequence encodes CASSSGGTVLYGYTF.

Here the CDR3 reads CASSFAPNEKLFF. The CDR3 region has the DNA TGTGCCAGCAGCTTCGCACCTAATGAAAAACTGTTTTTT. The gene calls are TRBV7-9 and TRBJ1-4; D is uncertain. Trimming pared 3 bases from V and 3 bases from J, leaving 5 bases between. The CDR3 has 13 amino acids. The germline gives CDR1 SEHNR, CDR2 FQNEAQ (reference sequence).

Written as DNA, the CDR3 is TGTGCCAGCAGCCCCCGGACTAGCGGGGGCTGGGAGACCCAGTACTTC. Translation gives CASSPRTSGGWETQYF. J is TRBJ2-5 and V is TRBV7-9; 13 positions agree with TRBD2. CDR3 length: 16 amino acids. The V gene's germline CDR1 is SEHNR and CDR2 FQNEAQ (reference sequence). V shed 5 bases and J 5 bases; nucleotides not matched to a gene: 8.

The gene calls are TRBV13 and TRBJ1-2; a weak D match, TRBD1 (6 bases). The CDR3 consists of 16 residues. V was shortened by 5 bases and J by 7 bases, with 23 bases between the two germline ends. Per germline, CDR1 PRHDT and CDR2 FYEKMQ (reference sequence). CDR3 loop: CASSPLPRWGAGGYTF. The CDR3 region has the DNA TGTGCCAGCAGCCCACTCCCCCGGTGGGGGGCAGGTGGCTACACCTTC.

This chain links TRBV5-1 with TRBJ2-6; 9 nucleotides line up with TRBD1. Trimming removed 4 bases from V and 4 bases from J; junction bases left unmatched: 6. CDR1 SGHRS and CDR2 YFSETQ come from the germline V gene. There are 16 residues in the CDR3. The CDR3 reads CASSIKQGAGANVLTF. The CDR3 nucleotides are TGCGCCAGCAGCATCAAACAGGGGGCCGGGGCCAACGTCCTGACTTTC.

The V gene is TRBV6-5, the J gene TRBJ1-6, with a tentative D call TRBD1 (6 bases). The germline V gene encodes CDR1 MNHEY and CDR2 SVGAGI. Trimming removed 2 bases from V and 9 bases from J, with 14 bases in between. This CDR3 region has 15 residues. The CDR3 DNA reads TGTGCCAGCAGTTACGGTTCAGGGGATAGTTCACCCCTCCACTTT. Translation: CASSYGSGDSSPLHF.

The chain combines TRBV6-5 with TRBJ2-7; 8 bases agree with TRBD1. There are 15 residues in the CDR3. Germline loops: CDR1 MNHEY, CDR2 SVGAGI. Trimming at V came to 6 bases and at J to 3 bases, leaving 10 bases not matched to a gene. CDR3 sequence reads: CASRLRGTGSYEQYF. For the CDR3, the DNA is TGTGCCAGCAGGTTAAGGGGGACAGGTAGCTACGAGCAGTACTTC.

V and J are TRBV5-1 and TRBJ2-1; TRBD1 or TRBD2 may be the D gene (5 bases each). Germline lookup yields CDR1 SGHRS and CDR2 YFSETQ. The CDR3 totals 13 residues. The V end was cut by 3 bases, the J end by 5 bases, with 9 bases between. The chain's CDR3 is CASSYGTNNEQFF. In DNA, the CDR3 is TGCGCCAGCAGCTATGGGACCAACAATGAGCAGTTCTTC.

The chain joins TRBV13 to TRBJ2-3, with 11 bases that match TRBD2. Trimming at V came to 1 base and at J to 6 bases, leaving 9 bases not matched to a gene. Germline CDR1 is PRHDT and CDR2 is FYEKMQ (reference sequence). The CDR3 covers 17 residues. The CDR3 loop is CASSLESSGGPEDTQYF. DNA of the CDR3: TGTGCCAGCAGCTTAGAGTCTAGCGGGGGGCCGGAGGATACGCAGTATTTT.

This chain joins TRBV10-3 and TRBJ1-2, with no clear D. Germline V gives CDR1 ENHRY, CDR2 SYGVKD. Trimming stripped 2 bases from V and 4 bases from J, with 11 bases between. The CDR3 is made up of 14 amino acids. Written as DNA, the CDR3 is TGTGCCATCAGTGAGGCAGGAGTAGGCTATGGCTACACCTTC. It specifies CAISEAGVGYGYTF.

J is TRBJ1-4 and V is TRBV7-8; 9 bases match TRBD1. The germline V gene has CDR1 SGHVS and CDR2 FQNEAQ. The V gene end was trimmed by 5 bases and the J gene end by 8 bases; junction bases not matched to a gene: 15. CDR3 length: 17 amino acids. The CDR3 reads CASSDGPLQGAREKLFF. DNA of the CDR3: TGTGCCAGCAGCGATGGGCCTCTACAGGGGGCTCGAGAAAAACTGTTTTTT.

V usage is TRBV18 and J usage is TRBJ2-7; a weak D match, TRBD2 (5 bases). V lost 1 base to trimming and J lost 3 bases, with 13 bases between them. Germline values: CDR1 KGHSH, CDR2 LQKENI. There are 15 residues in the CDR3. For the CDR3, the DNA is TGTGCCAGCTCACCACGATCCGGGGAAAGCTACGAGCAGTACTTC. Amino acids: CASSPRSGESYEQYF.

The CDR3 is CASSYSGPWPLHF. In nucleotides, the CDR3 is TGTGCCAGCAGTTACTCGGGGCCCTGGCCCCTCCACTTT. The rearrangement links TRBV6-5 to TRBJ1-6; TRBD1 is a possible D gene (5 bases). The CDR3 sequence is 13 residues long. Trimming shortened V by 0 bases and J by 13 bases, and 10 bases separated the two germline ends. Germline CDR1 and CDR2: MNHEY and SVGAGI.

This clone was detected a few times. The chain joins TRBV5-1 to TRBJ2-7; TRBD1 aligns across 11 bases. After removal of 4 bases from V and 3 bases from J, the junction contained 3 bases not matched to a gene. The CDR3 is 14 residues long. Per germline, CDR1 SGHRS and CDR2 YFSETQ. CDR3 sequence (DNA): TGCGCCAGCAGCCCTGGGACAGGGGGCTACGAGCAGTACTTC. Its protein product is CASSPGTGGYEQYF. The whole variable domain, filled in from reference TRBV5-1 and TRBJ2-7, reads KAGVTQTPRYLIKTRGQQVTLSCSPISGHRSVSWYQQTPGQGLQFLFEYFSETQRNKGNFPGRFSGRQFSNSRSEMNVSTLELGDSALYLCASSPGTGGYEQYFGPGTRLTVT.

This clone was seen only a few times. The gene calls are TRBV14 and TRBJ2-2; unclear D gene. Germline V gene data show CDR1 as SGHDN and CDR2 as FVKESK. CDR3 size: 11 residues. V was trimmed by 3 bases and J by 8 bases, leaving 4 bases between them. DNA of the CDR3: TGTGCCAGCAGCCATGCGGGGGAGCTGTTTTTT. Protein sequence: CASSHAGELFF.

The rearrangement uses TRBV14 and TRBJ2-7; D is undetermined. Per the germline V gene, CDR1 is SGHDN and CDR2 is FVKESK. The CDR3 runs to 17 residues. Trimming left V 6 bases short and J 0 bases short, with 21 bases between. In DNA form, the CDR3 reads TGTGCCAGCAGTAACGAAATGGCTACCCCCCGCTCCTACGAGCAGTACTTC. This encodes CASSNEMATPRSYEQYF.

This sequence joins TRBV4-3 and TRBJ1-2; TRBD1 agrees at 7 bases. In germline, CDR1 is LGHNA, CDR2 YSLEER. The CDR3 has 16 amino acids. Trimming removed 0 bases from V and 2 bases from J; junction bases left unmatched: 6. DNA of the CDR3: TGCGCCAGCAGCCAAGATTGGCCAGGGGGAAACTATGGCTACACCTTC. Protein product: CASSQDWPGGNYGYTF.

This chain joins TRBV6-1 and TRBJ2-7; 8 bases line up with TRBD1. V shed 0 bases, J shed 4 bases, and the junction held 5 bases outside the gene matches. This CDR3 is 15 amino acids long. Germline assignment: CDR1 MNHNS and CDR2 SASEGT. CDR3 amino acids: CASSEAGTGGYEQYF. The CDR3, as DNA: TGTGCCAGCAGTGAAGCCGGGACAGGTGGATACGAGCAGTACTTC.